This record looks at one T cell receptor beta chain sequence and its context. What it recognizes is unknown. Data came from immunoSEQ multiplex PCR; TCRdb stores just in-frame clones and leaves some out. The sample carries around 2,000,000 clones, approximately 95% recorded once. The sample belongs to a study of shared clonotypes between healthy human individuals. Whole-study findings and limits: Some naive CD4 clonotypes, 4.5% to 5.5%, turned up in common across a handful of donors. Researchers found naive subsets generally carried larger estimated richness than memory subsets. The study sampled only blood, and tissue repertoires likely differ.

Terminally differentiated effector memory CD45RA+ cells were excluded by CCR7 positive selection of CD45RO-negative cells. The specimen sequenced was naive CD8+ T cells sorted from blood. The origin of this receptor is a man aged 18 to 30 in good health.

This chain's CDR3 is CASSYTLWSAAEQYF. The CDR3 region has the DNA TGTGCCAGCAGTTACACCCTCTGGAGCGCCGCCGAGCAGTACTTC. The V and J genes are TRBV6-6 and TRBJ2-7; D gene ambiguous. Germline loops: CDR1 MNHNY, CDR2 SVGAGI (reference sequence). The germline V and J ends were trimmed by 2 bases and 6 bases, with 17 bases remaining between them. This CDR3 has 15 residues.